Below are 10 T cell receptor beta chains sequenced from a single sample in a study of CD8 T cells in ankylosing spondylitis. Study-wide points: Characteristic, it appeared, of ankylosing spondylitis blood was a TCR beta motif of seven or eight highly homologous variants.

TCRdb re-called the 5' RACE reads with MiXCR, one entry per CDR3 protein. The data contain some 840,000 distinct CDR3 sequences, about an eighth of them seen just once; the ten biggest clones take up just over 0.5%. Antigens of these TCRs are unknown. Specimen: blood, either unsorted or a sorted T cell fraction (not recorded which). These receptor sequences come from a male donor with ankylosing spondylitis.

This clonotype was seen a few times. The CDR3 spells CATSERTANYGYTF. The CDR3 DNA follows: TGTGCCACCAGTGAACGGACGGCTAACTATGGCTACACCTTC. This chain links TRBV24-1 with TRBJ1-2; D gene uncertain. Germline-derived CDR1 and CDR2 are KGHDR and SFDVKD. The ends were cut back, 4 bases at V and 0 bases at J, with 8 bases in the middle. The CDR3 loop spans 14 amino acids.

The rearrangement links TRBV5-1 to TRBJ2-7, with a weak D call TRBD1 (6 bases). Germline V gene data show CDR1 as SGHRS and CDR2 as YFSETQ. The V end was cut by 4 bases, the J end by 0 bases, with 17 bases between. This CDR3 region has 16 residues. The DNA of the CDR3 is TGCGCCAGCAGCCCTTTGACGACAGGTTCCTCCTACGAGCAGTACTTC. Residues: CASSPLTTGSSYEQYF.

The V and J genes are TRBV20-1 and TRBJ1-4; D gene unclear. Germline V gene data show CDR1 as DFQATT and CDR2 as SNEGSKA (reference sequence). Trimming left V 8 bases short and J 2 bases short, with 12 bases between. The CDR3 has 13 residues. The CDR3 spells CSPRPATNEKLFF. In DNA, the CDR3 is TGCAGTCCCAGACCGGCGACTAATGAAAAACTGTTTTTT.

Ten or more counts support this clonotype. The chain carries TRBV10-3 and TRBJ2-2; 9 bases map to TRBD1. Germline lookup yields CDR1 ENHRY and CDR2 SYGVKD. V trimming: 10 bases; J trimming: 4 bases; junction bases outside the gene matches: 4. This CDR3 has 13 residues. The CDR3 DNA sequence: TGTGCCACAAGGGACAGGGCCACCGGGGAGCTGTTTTTT. This translates into CATRDRATGELFF.

This clonotype was detected many times. V gene TRBV27 combines with J gene TRBJ2-1; D ambiguous. Germline V gene sequence: CDR1 MNHEY, CDR2 SMNVEV (reference sequence). CDR3 length: 13 amino acids. V was cut by 6 bases and J by 1 base, with 7 bases left in between. The CDR3 region is CASSRRSYNEQFF. The DNA for the CDR3 is TGTGCCAGCAGCCGCAGGTCCTACAATGAGCAGTTCTTC.

The chain combines TRBV20-1 with TRBJ2-5, with D perhaps TRBD1 or TRBD2 (5 bases each). The CDR3 runs 14 residues. Germline lookup yields CDR1 DFQATT and CDR2 SNEGSKA (reference sequence). V lost 0 bases and J 1 base, leaving 9 bases between the germline ends. The CDR3 coding sequence is TGCAGTGCTAGAGATTTGGGGGTCCAAGAGACCCAGTACTTC. Translated: CSARDLGVQETQYF.

This clonotype was counted only a few times. The V gene is TRBV20-1, the J gene TRBJ2-5; D is unresolved. V lost 3 bases and J 2 bases, leaving 7 bases between the germline ends. The CDR3 totals 12 residues. Germline V CDR1 and CDR2: DFQATT, SNEGSKA (reference sequence). This CDR3 reads CSAREFQETQYF. CDR3 in DNA: TGCAGTGCTAGGGAGTTTCAAGAGACCCAGTACTTC.

This clonotype was observed many times. The junction shows a germline mismatch at one end, possibly a read error. The chain combines TRBV5-1 with TRBJ2-7, with 12 positions matching TRBD1. CDR1 and CDR2 (germline): SGHRS, YFSETQ. CDR3 length: 16 residues. The CDR3 nucleotides read TGTGCCAGCAGCTTGCGCCCGGGACAGGGGGCTTACGAGCAGTACTTC. Protein product: CASSLRPGQGAYEQYF.

The CDR3 reads CSASVGTEENTEAFF. The CDR3 DNA reads as TGCAGTGCTAGCGTTGGGACAGAGGAGAACACTGAAGCTTTCTTT. V and J are TRBV20-1 and TRBJ1-1; 7 bases line up with TRBD1. Germline CDR1 DFQATT, CDR2 SNEGSKA (reference sequence). With V trimmed by 3 bases and J by 1 base, 8 bases remained unmatched. The CDR3 loop spans 15 amino acids.

This clonotype was detected only a few times. This chain connects TRBV6-5 to TRBJ1-2; 8 nucleotides line up with TRBD1. The CDR3 is 17 residues long. Per the germline V gene, CDR1 is MNHEY and CDR2 is SVGAGI. V lost 4 bases, J lost 0 bases, and 10 bases stayed unmatched. In DNA form, the CDR3 reads TGTGCCAGCAGTTCCGGGACAGGAGTACGAGCTAACTATGGCTACACCTTC. Its translation is CASSSGTGVRANYGYTF.